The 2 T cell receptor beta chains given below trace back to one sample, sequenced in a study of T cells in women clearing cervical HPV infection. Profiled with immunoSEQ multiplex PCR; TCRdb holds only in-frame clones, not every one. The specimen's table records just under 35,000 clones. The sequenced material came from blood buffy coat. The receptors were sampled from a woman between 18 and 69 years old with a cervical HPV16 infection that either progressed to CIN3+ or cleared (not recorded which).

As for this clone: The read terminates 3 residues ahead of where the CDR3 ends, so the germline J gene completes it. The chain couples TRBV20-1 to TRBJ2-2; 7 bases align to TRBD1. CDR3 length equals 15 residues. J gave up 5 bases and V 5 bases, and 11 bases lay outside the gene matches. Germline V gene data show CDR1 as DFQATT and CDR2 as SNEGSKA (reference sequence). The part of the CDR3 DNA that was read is TGCAGTGCTTGGCGCCGGGACAGAAAAACCGGGGAG. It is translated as CSAWRRDRKTGE. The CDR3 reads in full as CSAWRRDRKTGELFF.

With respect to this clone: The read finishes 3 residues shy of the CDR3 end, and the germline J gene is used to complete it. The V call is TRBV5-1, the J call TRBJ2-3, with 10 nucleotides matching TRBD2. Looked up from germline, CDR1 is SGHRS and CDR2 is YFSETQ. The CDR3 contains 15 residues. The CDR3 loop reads CASRPGLAAQETQYF. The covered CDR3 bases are TGCGCCAGCAGACCCGGACTAGCGGCTCAAGAGACG.